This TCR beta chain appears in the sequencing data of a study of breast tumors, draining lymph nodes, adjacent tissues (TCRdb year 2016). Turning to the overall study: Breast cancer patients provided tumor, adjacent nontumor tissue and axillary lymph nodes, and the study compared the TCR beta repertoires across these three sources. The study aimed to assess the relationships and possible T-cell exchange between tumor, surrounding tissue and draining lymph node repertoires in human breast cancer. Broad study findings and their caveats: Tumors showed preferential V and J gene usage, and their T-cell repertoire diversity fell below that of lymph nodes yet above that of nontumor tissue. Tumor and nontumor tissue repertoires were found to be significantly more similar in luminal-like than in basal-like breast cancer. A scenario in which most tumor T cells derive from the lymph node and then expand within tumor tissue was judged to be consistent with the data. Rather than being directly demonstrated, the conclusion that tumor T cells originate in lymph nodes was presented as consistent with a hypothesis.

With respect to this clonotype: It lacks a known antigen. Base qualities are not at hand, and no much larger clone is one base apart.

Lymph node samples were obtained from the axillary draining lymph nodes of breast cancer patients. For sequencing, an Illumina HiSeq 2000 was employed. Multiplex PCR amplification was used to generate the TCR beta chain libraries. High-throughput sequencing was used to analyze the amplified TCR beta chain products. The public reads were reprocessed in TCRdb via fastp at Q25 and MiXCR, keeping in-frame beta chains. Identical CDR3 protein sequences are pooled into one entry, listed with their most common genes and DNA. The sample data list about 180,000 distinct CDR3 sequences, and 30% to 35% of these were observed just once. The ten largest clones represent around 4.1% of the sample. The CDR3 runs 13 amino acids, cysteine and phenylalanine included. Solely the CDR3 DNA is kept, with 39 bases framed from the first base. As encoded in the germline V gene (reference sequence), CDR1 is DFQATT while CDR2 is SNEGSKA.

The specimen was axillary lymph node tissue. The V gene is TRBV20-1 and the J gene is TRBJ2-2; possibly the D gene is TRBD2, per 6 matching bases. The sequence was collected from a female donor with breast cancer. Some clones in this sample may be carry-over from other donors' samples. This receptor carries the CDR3 CSSGPANTGELFF. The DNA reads TGCAGCAGCGGGCCCGCGAACACCGGGGAGCTGTTTTTT.